This T cell receptor beta chain was retrieved from a study of response to subunit inactivated influenza vaccine. Study-wide points: That few new T cells are recruited by each seasonal influenza vaccination was the authors' suggestion.

Of note for this clonotype: The antigen is unknown.

TCRdb called the RT-PCR reads again in MiXCR, with one record for every CDR3 protein. The sample has 650,000 or so distinct CDR3 sequences; 14% are singletons. The clonotype was recovered from a man aged 50 or older who received an inactivated influenza vaccine. The source was PBMCs from blood, collected approximately 15 days before vaccination.

In nucleotides, the CDR3 is TGTGCCATCAGGAGACAGGGGGCCCCCTACAATGAGCAGTTCTTC. Translated: CAIRRQGAPYNEQFF. This chain links TRBV10-3 with TRBJ2-1; 10 bases align to TRBD1. This CDR3 contains 15 residues. Germline lookup yields CDR1 ENHRY and CDR2 SYGVKD. The ends lost 6 bases at V and 2 bases at J; junction bases unmatched: 4.